This TCR beta chain was documented in a study of early T cells in non-severe SARS-CoV-2 infection (dated by TCRdb to 2020 to 2023). General notes on the study: Because TCR sequencing relied on bulk RNA taken from unsorted whole blood, pairing of alpha and beta chains was not possible.

The method was 5' RACE. The sequencer was a NextSeq 500. Unique molecular identifiers were attached to individual cDNA molecules in the TCR library protocol so that sequencing error and PCR bias could be corrected. Both TCR alpha and beta chains were sequenced, and tight co-correlation was observed between alpha and beta sequence abundances in each sample. Turning to the authors' computational methods: Decombinator V4 was used to annotate the V gene, J gene and CDR3 of the TCR sequences. Expanded TCRs were defined as changing significantly between any two time points under a Poisson model with p below 0.0001. Abundances of TCRs were expressed as counts per million after normalisation to the total number of TCRs sequenced in each sample. TRAV1-2 paired with TRAJ12, TRAJ20 or TRAJ33 defined MAIT TCRs, while TRAV10 paired with TRAJ18 defined iNKT TCRs. VDJdb, accessed 1 November 2021, was searched for CMV, EBV and SARS-CoV-2 annotated TCRs, excluding TCRs annotated for multiple antigens. TCRdb trimmed the raw reads at Q25, called clones with MiXCR and kept productive beta chains. Rows are unified per CDR3 protein, each entry keeping the most common DNA and genes. The V and J calls reflect TCRdb's pipeline rather than the authors' work. The sample table contains tens of thousands of distinct CDR3 sequences; only one count was recorded for around 12% of them. The biggest ten clones account for 2.7% of the sample.

What the authors observed across the whole study: VDJdb matching was skewed toward anti-spike CD8 responses, so virus-specific expansions were likely underestimated and private and CD4 specificities were missed.

On this clonotype itself: Which antigen it targets is not known. One base away there is no much larger clone; base qualities are not given.

The germline V gene supplies CDR1 MDHEN and CDR2 SYDVKM. V sheds 1 base and J sheds 1 base, leaving 10 bases between their ends. Its CDR3 holds 15 amino acids, cysteine through phenylalanine. The only DNA kept is the CDR3, 45 bases in frame from the first base. Set within a cohort of healthcare workers in London, UK, this nested case-control study involved weekly PCR testing of nasopharyngeal swabs along with blood sampling. Between 23 and 31 March 2020, the week of the UK lockdown, healthcare workers were enrolled and then followed up weekly for as long as 16 weeks. This sequence uses TRBV28 and TRBJ2-5; TRBD2 is a weak D gene call, 5 bases matching. This TCR was recovered from an adult who was a healthcare worker with PCR-confirmed SARS-CoV-2 infection or an uninfected control (not recorded which). Source: whole blood, taken at baseline. The nucleotide sequence is TGTGCCAGCAGTTTATTGGGAGAGACCCAAGAGACCCAGTACTTC. Its protein is CASSLLGETQETQYF.